The 4 T cell receptor beta chains reported below all come from one sample, sequenced in a study of blood T cell repertoires in COVID-19. TCRdb's copy holds only in-frame clones and misses some; the assay was immunoSEQ multiplex PCR. This sample has some 490,000 clones, with 70% to 90% found just once. Sequencing input: PBMCs or T cells enriched from blood (not recorded which). These receptors originate from a woman aged 55-75 years who had recovered from COVID-19.

The CDR3 sequence is CATSDPRLRQGNVTNYGYTF. In DNA, the CDR3 is TGTGCCACCAGTGATCCTAGGTTACGACAGGGAAACGTAACTAACTATGGCTACACCTTC. V usage is TRBV24-1 and J usage is TRBJ1-2; TRBD1 aligns across 7 bases. The CDR3 is 20 amino acids. Trimming at V came to 3 bases and at J to 0 bases, leaving 18 bases not matched to a gene. The V gene's germline CDR1 is KGHDR and CDR2 SFDVKD.

The genes are TRBV12-3 or TRBV12-4 and TRBJ2-5; a weak D match, TRBD1 (5 bases). The V and J ends lost 3 bases and 1 base respectively, with 6 bases between them. The CDR3 loop spans 13 amino acids. CDR3 DNA: TGTGCCAGCAGTTTGGGGCGCCAAGAGACCCAGTACTTC. Encoded protein: CASSLGRQETQYF.

V and J are TRBV11-2 and TRBJ1-5, with 7 bases aligning to TRBD1. The CDR3 has 12 amino acids. Per germline, CDR1 SGHAT and CDR2 FQNNGV. V was clipped by 2 bases and J by 9 bases; unmatched bases: 1. CDR3 nucleotide sequence: TGTGCCAGCAGCTTACAGGGGGGGCCCCAGCATTTT. Amino acid sequence: CASSLQGGPQHF.

The J gene is TRBJ2-6, the V gene TRBV19; a weak D match, TRBD1 (5 bases). V gave up 7 bases and J gave up 3 bases, with 13 bases separating them. The CDR3 has 15 residues. From germline, CDR1 is LNHDA and CDR2 SQIVND (reference sequence). The CDR3 coding sequence is TGTGCCAGTAACCCCAGGGCGGATGGGGCCAACGTCCTGACTTTC. It codes for CASNPRADGANVLTF. Full variable domain (remainder filled in from reference TRBV19 and TRBJ2-6): DGGITQSPKYLFRKEGQNVTLSCEQNLNHDAMYWYRQDPGQGLRLIYYSQIVNDFQKGDIAEGYSVSREKKESFPLTVTSAQKNPTAFYLCASNPRADGANVLTFGAGSRLTVL.